This entry lists 28 T cell receptor beta chains sequenced from one sample in a study of identical twins. MiXCR was run by TCRdb on the 5' RACE reads, yielding one entry per CDR3 protein. The sample yields around 370,000 distinct CDR3 sequences, around 9.7% seen once. Sequencing was performed on naive T cells sorted from blood. These receptors all come from a woman in her 50s in good health.

This clonotype was picked up a small number of times. V and J are TRBV20-1 and TRBJ1-4; the D gene is possibly TRBD1 (6 bases). The germline CDR1 and CDR2 sequences are DFQATT and SNEGSKA (reference sequence). The CDR3 length is 15 residues. The V end was cut by 0 bases, the J end by 4 bases, with 12 bases between. CDR3 sequence reads: CSARDKTGSNEKLFF. In DNA, the CDR3 is TGCAGTGCTAGAGACAAGACAGGAAGTAATGAAAAACTGTTTTTT.

This clonotype was seen repeatedly, ten times or more. The chain is built from TRBV5-1 and TRBJ2-1; 14 bases map to TRBD2. Trimming at V came to 5 bases and at J to 4 bases, leaving 2 bases not matched to a gene. Germline loops: CDR1 SGHRS, CDR2 YFSETQ. The CDR3 contains 15 residues. The CDR3 nucleotides are TGCGCCAGCAGTGGGACTAGCGGGAGTTACAATGAGCAGTTCTTC. Protein: CASSGTSGSYNEQFF.

This clonotype has ten or more counts. V gene TRBV28 combines with J gene TRBJ1-5; a weak D match, TRBD1 (6 bases). Germline-derived CDR1 and CDR2 are MDHEN and SYDVKM. CDR3 length equals 15 residues. Trimming pared 6 bases from V and 1 base from J, leaving 13 bases between. This chain's CDR3 is CASSPGQVSNQPQHF. The CDR3 nucleotides are TGTGCCAGCAGCCCGGGACAAGTCAGCAATCAGCCCCAGCATTTT.

This clonotype was counted between two and nine times. The rearrangement uses TRBV6-5 and TRBJ2-7, with TRBD1 as a possible D gene (6 bases). Between the trimmed V and J ends, which lost 6 bases and 3 bases, there was a span of 18 bases. Germline loops: CDR1 MNHEY, CDR2 SVGAGI. This CDR3 comprises 15 residues. This chain's CDR3 is CASSPGHPSSYEQYV. CDR3 nucleotides: TGTGCCAGCAGCCCGGGACACCCATCTAGCTACGAGCAGTACGTC.

In its sample, this clonotype was seen a few times. The rearrangement joins TRBV25-1 to TRBJ2-7; perhaps TRBD1 as D (8 bases). Germline V gene sequence: CDR1 MGHDK, CDR2 SYGVNS. V gave up 9 bases and J gave up 5 bases, with 17 bases separating them. The CDR3 loop spans 13 amino acids. CDR3 amino acids: CARLITGGDEQYV. The CDR3 DNA reads as TGTGCCAGGCTTATAACAGGGGGGGACGAGCAGTACGTC.

This clonotype came up many times. V is TRBV11-2 and J is TRBJ2-1; 9 bases match TRBD1. The CDR3 covers 16 residues. The junction had 7 bases not matched to a gene; V was cut back by 5 bases and J by 2 bases. The V gene's germline CDR1 is SGHAT and CDR2 FQNNGV. The CDR3 coding sequence is TGTGCCAGCAGCCCAACGGACAGGGGCACCTACAATGAGCAGTTCTTC. Translating it yields CASSPTDRGTYNEQFF. Full variable domain (outside the CDR3, taken from reference TRBV11-2 and TRBJ2-1): EAGVAQSPRYKIIEKRQSVAFWCNPISGHATLYWYQQILGQGPKLLIQFQNNGVVDDSQLPKDRFSAERLKGVDSTLKIQPAKLEDSAVYLCASSPTDRGTYNEQFFGPGTRLTVL.

This clonotype was picked up a small number of times. This chain uses TRBV30 with TRBJ2-7, with 8 bases identical to TRBD2. The length of the CDR3 is 12 residues. After removal of 2 bases from V and 8 bases from J, the junction contained 5 bases not matched to a gene. Per germline, CDR1 GTSNPN and CDR2 SVGIG (reference sequence). The DNA for the CDR3 is TGTGCCTGGAGTCTTACTAGCGGACAGCAGTACTTC. This codes for CAWSLTSGQQYF.

This clonotype has a count of ten or more. This rearrangement joins TRBV7-9 to TRBJ2-3; D possibly corresponds to TRBD1 (5 bases). Germline CDR1 reads SEHNR; CDR2 reads FQNEAQ (reference sequence). CDR3 length: 15 amino acids. The V and J ends lost 5 bases and 2 bases respectively, with 14 bases between them. CDR3 nucleotides: TGTGCCAGCAGCGTTTACAGGACCCACACAGATACGCAGTATTTT. It is translated as CASSVYRTHTDTQYF.

This clonotype was picked up a small number of times. The CDR3 DNA follows: TGTGCCAGCAGCCATGACAGGGAACTGATGGAGACCCAGTACTTC. As protein: CASSHDRELMETQYF. The chain uses TRBV7-6 and TRBJ2-5; 7 positions match TRBD1. The ends lost 5 bases at V and 5 bases at J; junction bases unmatched: 11. The CDR3 consists of 15 residues. Germline V gene data show CDR1 as SGHVS and CDR2 as FNYEAQ.

This clonotype was observed at least ten times. CDR3 amino acids: CASSSTLGGLVASNEQFF. The CDR3 DNA sequence: TGTGCCAGCAGTTCAACCCTGGGGGGGCTCGTAGCTTCGAATGAGCAGTTCTTC. The chain uses TRBV12-3 or TRBV12-4 and TRBJ2-1, with TRBD2 as a possible D gene (7 bases). V lost 4 bases and J lost 7, with 26 bases in between. CDR3 length equals 18 residues.

This clonotype was observed a few times. The chain couples TRBV20-1 to TRBJ2-5; D gene uncertain. The CDR3 runs 14 residues. Trimming left V 5 bases short and J 4 bases short, with 17 bases between. Germline lookup yields CDR1 DFQATT and CDR2 SNEGSKA (reference sequence). This CDR3 is CSASPVGVGETQYF. The CDR3 DNA reads TGCAGTGCTTCCCCCGTAGGAGTCGGAGAGACCCAGTACTTC.

This clonotype was seen ten or more times. This sequence joins TRBV9 and TRBJ2-3; 7 nucleotides match TRBD2. Trimming removed 2 bases from V and 0 bases from J; junction bases left unmatched: 3. CDR1 SGDLS and CDR2 YYNGEE come from the germline V gene. CDR3 length: 15 residues. CDR3 DNA: TGTGCCAGCAGCGTGGGAGGGGTTAGCACAGATACGCAGTATTTT. It codes for CASSVGGVSTDTQYF.

In its sample, this clonotype was seen many times. V gene TRBV3-1 combines with J gene TRBJ2-2; D gene ambiguous. CDR1 LGHDT and CDR2 YNNKEL come from the germline V gene (reference sequence). Trimming took off 0 bases at V and 2 bases at J, with 7 bases between the two ends. The CDR3 loop spans 15 amino acids. CDR3: CASSQDIGNTGELFF. The CDR3 DNA is TGTGCCAGCAGCCAAGATATAGGTAACACCGGGGAGCTGTTTTTT.

This clonotype has ten or more counts. CDR3 sequence: CATSAPASETQYF. The CDR3 DNA follows: TGTGCCACCAGTGCTCCGGCGTCGGAGACCCAGTACTTC. The rearrangement links TRBV24-1 to TRBJ2-5; the D is unclear. CDR1 is KGHDR and CDR2 is SFDVKD in the germline V gene. Between the trimmed V and J ends, which lost 5 bases and 5 bases, there was a span of 11 bases. CDR3 length: 13 residues.

This clonotype was seen ten or more times. CDR3 protein: CASSLAANTGELFF. The CDR3 nucleotides read TGTGCCAGCAGTTTAGCAGCAAACACCGGGGAGCTGTTTTTT. The chain links TRBV12-3 or TRBV12-4 to TRBJ2-2; no clear D gene. The CDR3 is 14 residues long. V lost 0 bases and J 2 bases, leaving 4 bases between the germline ends.

The table lists this clonotype with many counts. V is TRBV12-3 or TRBV12-4 and J is TRBJ1-3; 9 bases are a match to TRBD1. The CDR3 contains 16 residues. V trimming: 5 bases; J trimming: 0 bases; junction bases outside the gene matches: 5. The CDR3 reads CASSRTGEASGNTIYF. CDR3 DNA: TGTGCCAGCAGTCGGACAGGGGAAGCCTCTGGAAACACCATATATTTT.

The V gene is TRBV6-1, the J gene TRBJ2-1, with 12 bases fitting TRBD2. Germline CDR1 is MNHNS and CDR2 is SASEGT. After removal of 8 bases from V and 0 bases from J, the junction contained 8 bases not matched to a gene. CDR3 length: 17 amino acids. CDR3 nucleotide sequence: TGTGCCAGCCGGAAACCGACTAGCGGGAGCTCCTACAATGAGCAGTTCTTC. Translating gives CASRKPTSGSSYNEQFF.

The V call is TRBV21-1, the J call TRBJ2-7. TRBV21-1 is an annotated pseudogene. This CDR3 contains 15 residues. CDR3: CASSKRSGRSYEQYF. Written as DNA, the CDR3 is TGTGCCAGCAGCAAACGGAGCGGGAGATCCTACGAGCAGTACTTC.

In its sample, this clonotype was seen a few times. The genes are TRBV3-1 and TRBJ1-1; D unresolved. CDR1 is LGHDT and CDR2 is YNNKEL in the germline V gene (reference sequence). The CDR3 spans 15 residues. V dropped 4 bases and J dropped 1 base, with 13 bases sitting between them. CDR3 in amino acids: CASSRFTTGNTEAFF. Here the CDR3 DNA reads TGTGCCAGCAGCCGCTTCACCACCGGGAACACTGAAGCTTTCTTT.

The chain links TRBV12-3 or TRBV12-4 to TRBJ2-1; 13 positions match TRBD2. The CDR3 runs 15 residues. Unmatched junction bases numbered 7, after V lost 4 bases and J lost 10 bases. The CDR3 loop is CASSSGLAGAPEQFF. CDR3 in DNA: TGTGCCAGCAGTTCAGGACTAGCGGGAGCCCCAGAGCAGTTCTTC.

This clonotype showed up many times. The chain couples TRBV20-1 to TRBJ2-3; D is perhaps TRBD1 or TRBD2 (5 bases each). This CDR3 spans 15 amino acids. CDR1 and CDR2 from the germline V gene are DFQATT and SNEGSKA (reference sequence). Trimming removed 4 bases from V and 2 bases from J, with 16 bases in between. The CDR3 is CSATRLRGATDTQYF. Written as DNA, the CDR3 is TGCAGTGCTACCCGCTTGAGGGGAGCCACAGATACGCAGTATTTT.

The chain links TRBV5-1 to TRBJ2-5; D call uncertain. The CDR3 length is 15 residues. V lost 0 bases to trimming and J lost 2 bases, with 11 bases between them. Germline-derived CDR1 and CDR2 are SGHRS and YFSETQ. This CDR3 is CASSLVGSFQETQYF. CDR3 bases: TGCGCCAGCAGCTTGGTAGGGTCCTTTCAAGAGACCCAGTACTTC.

The rearrangement links TRBV12-3 or TRBV12-4 to TRBJ2-7; a possible D gene is TRBD2 (6 bases). This CDR3 has 14 residues. The ends were cut back, 5 bases at V and 3 bases at J, with 14 bases in the middle. The CDR3 loop is CASSAPVGGYEQYF. The CDR3 DNA sequence: TGTGCCAGCAGTGCCCCGGTCGGGGGCTACGAGCAGTACTTC.

This clonotype was recorded many times. This chain joins TRBV12-3 or TRBV12-4 and TRBJ2-3; D is perhaps TRBD2 (6 bases). With 7 bases removed from V and 4 bases from J, the gap between germline ends came to 9 bases. The CDR3 is 12 residues long. CDR3 bases: TGTGCCAGCACCCCGGGAGCAGATACGCAGTATTTT. This sequence encodes CASTPGADTQYF.

This clonotype was recorded a few times. The rearrangement links TRBV12-3 or TRBV12-4 to TRBJ1-1; D ambiguous. V lost 2 bases, J lost 1 base, and 8 bases lay in between. CDR3 size: 14 residues. CDR3 DNA: TGTGCCAGCAGTTTAAAGGACGGGAACACTGAAGCTTTCTTT. Its translation: CASSLKDGNTEAFF.

This clonotype has a count of ten or more. This chain links TRBV12-3 or TRBV12-4 with TRBJ2-1, with 7 bases that match TRBD1. V shed 5 bases, J shed 4 bases, and the junction held 11 bases outside the gene matches. There are 16 residues in the CDR3. This chain's CDR3 is CASSPTGTAFYNEQFF. The CDR3 DNA is TGTGCCAGCAGTCCCACGGGGACAGCCTTTTACAATGAGCAGTTCTTC.

This clonotype occurred a few times. The gene calls are TRBV7-6 and TRBJ2-3; D is possibly TRBD2 (5 bases). V gave up 5 bases and J gave up 2 bases, with 11 bases separating them. CDR1 SGHVS and CDR2 FNYEAQ come from the germline V gene. CDR3 length: 14 amino acids. The CDR3 DNA sequence: TGTGCCAGCAGCCGAAGAGGGAACACAGATACGCAGTATTTT. It codes for CASSRRGNTDTQYF. Filled out from reference TRBV7-6 and TRBJ2-3, the complete variable domain reads GAGVSQSPRYKVTKRGQDVALRCDPISGHVSLYWYRQALGQGPEFLTYFNYEAQQDKSGLPNDRFSAERPEGSISTLTIQRTEQRDSAMYRCASSRRGNTDTQYFGPGTRLTVL.

This clonotype was detected only a few times. This rearrangement joins TRBV3-1 to TRBJ2-5, with 10 bases that match TRBD2. CDR1 and CDR2 (germline): LGHDT, YNNKEL (reference sequence). The ends lost 8 bases at V and 5 bases at J; junction bases unmatched: 8. The CDR3 contains 14 residues. CDR3 coding DNA: TGTGCCAGCCCAACTAGCGGGGAAGGGGAGACCCAGTACTTC. Amino acid sequence: CASPTSGEGETQYF.